This TCR beta chain was sequenced in a study of CD8+ T cells in alopecia areata. About the study: Transfer of skin from roughly 6-12-month-old C3H/HeJ graft donors with spontaneous alopecia was made to approximately 6-11-week-old female C3H/HeJ mice.

cDNA prepared by RNA extraction and subsequent reverse transcription served as the template for sequencing. The table came from immunoSEQ multiplex PCR; TCRdb's copy has only in-frame clones and leaves some out. The sample has over 100,000 clones, none seen only once. Study conclusions and caveats: Scalp lesions, especially in alopecia totalis/universalis, had higher clonality than normal scalp. Possibly as an HLA-related effect, TCR sharing across patients appeared less clear than in mice.

This clone was detected only a few times. Its antigen remains unknown. Each gene name is a mouse one. Read sequence stops 4 residues before the CDR3 end, and the germline J gene provides the missing end. The CDR3 totals 13 residues. V lost 6 bases to trimming and J lost 3 bases; unmatched junction nucleotides: 2. Germline V gene sequence: CDR1 FNHDT, CDR2 SITEND (reference sequence). The sequence derives from a C3H/HeJ mouse with alopecia areata. Strain MHC haplotype: H2-k. V is TRBV19 and J is TRBJ2-5, with TRBD1 matching over 9 bases. The sequenced sample consisted of lesional skin. CDR3 amino acids: CASTGTGQDTQYF. The part of the CDR3 DNA that was read is TGTGCCAGCACCGGGACAGGGCAAGAC.